This T cell receptor (beta chain) came from a study of cytomegalovirus exposure and HLA in healthy donors. Those who donated were healthy bone marrow donors. The table lists this clone with a few counts. The CDR3 is 16 amino acids. Germline V gives CDR1 SEHNR, CDR2 FQNEAQ (reference sequence). The V and J ends lost 4 bases and 4 bases, in that order; junction bases with no gene match: 11. The primer mix had 60 Vbeta and 13 Jbeta primers. In the authors' methods: Roughly 11 million shared chains were among some 75 million unique TCR beta chains counted in a later analysis. Data came from immunoSEQ multiplex PCR; TCRdb stores just in-frame clones and leaves some out. For V, J and clone size, that table is used; D and trimming come from the DNA. The sample has approximately 170,000 clones, around 84% seen once; the top ten hold 1%.

Sequenced sample: PBMCs. The chain couples TRBV7-9 to TRBJ2-7; TRBD2 aligns across 9 bases. This TCR came from a boy aged 2 to 10 in good health and CMV-seronegative. CDR3 sequence: CASSSLAGDRAYEQYV. In DNA form, the CDR3 reads TGTGCCAGCAGCTCCTTAGCGGGGGACCGCGCTTACGAGCAGTACGTC.